Sequencing of this TCR beta chain was carried out in a study of cytomegalovirus exposure and HLA in healthy donors. This CDR3 is 13 amino acids long. Germline CDR1 and CDR2: LNHDA and SQIVND (reference sequence). Germline trimming cut 4 bases from V and 6 bases from J; bases unmatched to any gene: 3. With 60 Vbeta and 13 Jbeta primers, the PCR was carried out. TCRdb's table, derived via immunoSEQ multiplex PCR, lists solely in-frame clones and lacks some. The sample lists about 130,000 clones; over 75% were seen once. The specimen was PBMCs. The sequence derives from a boy under 18 in good health and CMV-seronegative. This rearrangement joins TRBV19 to TRBJ1-5; 7 nucleotides agree with TRBD1. The CDR3 loop is CASSKGGPQPQHF. DNA for the CDR3: TGTGCCAGTAGTAAAGGGGGCCCTCAGCCCCAGCATTTT.